This T cell receptor (beta chain) was identified in a study of T cells in Graves' hyperthyroidism and ophthalmopathy. Per the germline V gene, CDR1 is SGHRS and CDR2 is YFSETQ. The CDR3 has 15 residues. Hyperthyroidism in the patients, aged 18 to 65, was newly diagnosed and under 2 months in duration. Amplified regions were TCR beta CDR3 sequences from RNA transcripts. Researchers ran a first-round RT-PCR on the TCR CDR3 using the HTBI primer set. A single record per CDR3 protein comes from TCRdb applying MiXCR to the multiplex PCR reads. There are 350,000 to 400,000 distinct CDR3 sequences in the sample; roughly 13% occur only once, and 9.5% to 12% lies in the top ten. This clonotype was counted only a few times. A much bigger clone sits one base away, suggesting this may be a read error.

The clonotype comes from a woman aged 55-70 years with Graves' hyperthyroidism. Sequenced input: blood. V gene TRBV5-1 combines with J gene TRBJ2-1, with D tentatively TRBD2 (5 bases). The DNA end favors TRBJ2-7, so the J call may be wrong. CDR3: CASSLVPRDSNEQYF. The CDR3, as DNA: TGCGCCAGCAGCTTAGTTCCGAGGGATTCCAATGAGCAGTACTTC.